This TCR beta chain derives from a study of blood T cell repertoires in COVID-19. Participants came from some 23 US areas, aged roughly 18 to 100 years. The repertoire was sequenced with immunoSEQ multiplex PCR; TCRdb's copy has only in-frame clones and lacks some. The table includes around 450,000 clones, about 85% detected once. There are 13 residues in the CDR3. CDR1 and CDR2 from the germline V gene are GTSNPN and SVGIG (reference sequence). Trimming pared 2 bases from V and 10 bases from J, leaving 12 bases between. Sequences were obtained from PBMCs or T cells enriched from blood (not recorded which). This receptor was identified in a woman younger than 35 who had recovered from COVID-19. The chain is built from TRBV30 and TRBJ1-6; D unclear. The CDR3 nucleotides read TGTGCCTGGAGTCGGGTGGCGGAATCACCCCTCCACTTT. It specifies CAWSRVAESPLHF.